This entry lists 15 T cell receptor beta chains sequenced from one sample in a study of cytomegalovirus exposure and HLA in healthy donors. PCR involved 60 Vbeta and 13 Jbeta primers. TCRdb's table, derived via immunoSEQ multiplex PCR, lists solely in-frame clones and lacks some. Of 150,000 to 200,000 clones detected, less than 85% appear once; the ten largest clones hold 4.3%. The sample taken for sequencing was PBMCs. These receptors were obtained from a middle-aged man in good health and CMV-seronegative.

This sequence joins TRBV4-2 and TRBJ1-4; 8 bases match TRBD1. V was pared by 1 base and J by 4 bases, with 5 bases of the junction left unmatched. Germline V CDR1 and CDR2: LGHNA, YNFKEQ. The CDR3 sequence is 16 residues long. In DNA form, the CDR3 reads TGTGCCAGCAGCCAAGGACAGGGGCGACTTAATGAAAAACTGTTTTTT. Its translation: CASSQGQGRLNEKLFF.

This chain connects TRBV18 to TRBJ2-1; TRBD2 matches at 7 bases. The CDR3 has 15 amino acids. V trimming: 2 bases; J trimming: 7 bases; junction bases outside the gene matches: 8. CDR1 and CDR2 from the germline V gene are KGHSH and LQKENI. This CDR3 reads CASSPASGDTNEQFF. In DNA, the CDR3 is TGTGCCAGCTCACCAGCGAGCGGGGATACTAATGAGCAGTTCTTC.

V and J are TRBV15 and TRBJ1-5; perhaps TRBD1 as D (6 bases). CDR1 is LNHNV, CDR2 YYDKDF, per germline (reference sequence). CDR3 length equals 16 residues. The V end was cut by 0 bases, the J end by 6 bases, with 15 bases between. CDR3 region: CATSREARGTGQPQHF. The DNA for the CDR3 is TGTGCCACCAGCAGAGAAGCCAGGGGAACTGGTCAGCCCCAGCATTTT.

This chain joins TRBV12-5 and TRBJ2-7; D might be TRBD1 (5 bases). Germline CDR1 is LGHNT and CDR2 is FRNRAP. V was trimmed by 0 bases and J by 6 bases, leaving 9 bases between them. The CDR3 has 13 residues. The CDR3 region is CASGLVATGEQYF. The CDR3 region has the DNA TGTGCTAGTGGTTTGGTAGCAACAGGCGAGCAGTACTTC.

The chain has TRBV28 and TRBJ2-7; a possible D gene is TRBD2 (5 bases). The CDR3 is 15 residues long. V lost 3 bases and J 3 bases, leaving 15 bases between the germline ends. Per germline, CDR1 MDHEN and CDR2 SYDVKM. As DNA, the CDR3 is TGTGCCAGCAGTTTCACAGACCTAGCCTTCTACGAGCAGTACTTC. It yields the protein CASSFTDLAFYEQYF.

This clone was seen a handful of times. This rearrangement joins TRBV6-7 to TRBJ2-1, with 7 bases lining up with TRBD2. TRBV6-7 is an ORF for which the function is uncertain. The ends lost 2 bases at V and 0 bases at J; junction bases unmatched: 7. This CDR3 contains 17 residues. The CDR3 coding sequence is TGTGCCAGCAGTTACCGGTCTAGCGGAAGCTCCTACAATGAGCAGTTCTTC. Translation: CASSYRSSGSSYNEQFF.

V and J are TRBV28 and TRBJ1-1, with 10 nucleotides matching TRBD1. This CDR3 has 13 amino acids. The V gene's germline CDR1 is MDHEN and CDR2 SYDVKM. Trimming cost V 4 bases and J 4 bases; bases outside gene matches: 0. The CDR3 DNA sequence: TGTGCCAGCAGTTGGACAGGGGGCACTGAAGCTTTCTTT. Residues: CASSWTGGTEAFF.

This clone was seen a few times. The chain carries TRBV27 and TRBJ2-5; TRBD2 matches 11 bases. The better agreement between TRBJ2-7 and the DNA end casts doubt on the J call. The CDR3 loop spans 12 amino acids. Per the germline V gene, CDR1 is MNHEY and CDR2 is SMNVEV (reference sequence). CDR3 loop: CASGGGIYEQYF. CDR3 coding DNA: TGTGCTAGCGGGGGGGGGATTTACGAGCAGTACTTC.

V gene TRBV7-3 combines with J gene TRBJ2-2; D is undetermined. Germline values: CDR1 SGHTA, CDR2 FQGTGA. Between the trimmed V and J ends, which lost 0 bases and 4 bases, there was a span of 9 bases. This CDR3 has 15 residues. The CDR3 sequence: CASSLTGPVTGELFF. The CDR3 bases are TGTGCCAGCAGCTTAACTGGGCCGGTCACCGGGGAGCTGTTTTTT. Supplemented by reference TRBV7-3 and TRBJ2-2, the full variable domain reads GAGVSQTPSNKVTEKGKYVELRCDPISGHTALYWYRQSLGQGPEFLIYFQGTGAADDSGLPNDRFFAVRPEGSVSTLKIQRTERGDSAVYLCASSLTGPVTGELFFGEGSRLTVL.

The CDR3 bases are TGCGCCAGCAGCCAAGGGGCGGGGAGGTTGAACACTGAAGCTTTCTTT. Encoded protein: CASSQGAGRLNTEAFF. This sequence joins TRBV4-3 and TRBJ1-1; D remains ambiguous. The CDR3 runs to 16 residues. Germline V gene data show CDR1 as LGHNA and CDR2 as YSLEER. V was trimmed by 1 base and J by 0 bases, leaving 12 bases between them.

This clone was detected a few times. V usage is TRBV5-4 and J usage is TRBJ2-2; 10 nucleotides line up with TRBD2. The CDR3 has 19 residues. Germline loops: CDR1 SGHNT, CDR2 YYREEE (reference sequence). Unmatched junction bases numbered 9, after V lost 1 base and J lost 0 bases. The CDR3 is CASSLRLAGVGTNTGELFF. CDR3 bases: TGTGCCAGCAGCTTGAGGCTAGCGGGGGTAGGCACGAACACCGGGGAGCTGTTTTTT.

Concerning this clone itself: The same CDR3 also results from other DNA sequences found in this sample. The chain joins TRBV5-4 to TRBJ2-1; 10 positions match TRBD2. This CDR3 has 16 residues. Trimming cost V 4 bases and J 4 bases; bases outside gene matches: 8. Germline CDR1 is SGHNT and CDR2 is YYREEE (reference sequence). The CDR3 region is CASSLPGLADYNEQFF. DNA for the CDR3: TGTGCCAGCAGCCTACCAGGACTAGCGGATTACAATGAGCAGTTCTTC.

The chain links TRBV7-3 to TRBJ1-2; D uncertain. With 2 bases removed from V and 6 bases from J, the gap between germline ends came to 13 bases. The CDR3 sequence is 14 residues long. The V gene's germline CDR1 is SGHTA and CDR2 FQGTGA. The CDR3 loop is CASSLSAGSDGYTF. The CDR3 DNA reads as TGTGCCAGCAGCTTATCGGCCGGCAGCGATGGCTACACCTTC. Drawing the rest from reference TRBV7-3 and TRBJ1-2, the complete variable domain is GAGVSQTPSNKVTEKGKYVELRCDPISGHTALYWYRQSLGQGPEFLIYFQGTGAADDSGLPNDRFFAVRPEGSVSTLKIQRTERGDSAVYLCASSLSAGSDGYTFGSGTRLTVV.

The rearrangement uses TRBV4-3 and TRBJ2-1, with D possibly TRBD1 on 6 matching bases. Germline V gene lookup returns CDR1 LGHNA and CDR2 YSLEER. V was clipped by 0 bases and J by 0 bases, with 9 bases between them. The CDR3 runs to 16 residues. This CDR3 reads CASSQDLGGSYNEQFF. CDR3 DNA: TGCGCCAGCAGCCAAGACCTAGGGGGCTCCTACAATGAGCAGTTCTTC.

The chain combines TRBV19 with TRBJ1-2; D is uncertain. The germline V gene encodes CDR1 LNHDA and CDR2 SQIVND (reference sequence). This CDR3 spans 15 amino acids. V was trimmed by 2 bases and J by 3 bases, leaving 13 bases between them. The CDR3 region has the DNA TGTGCCAGTAGTATACCCTTCGGTATCGACTATGGCTACACCTTC. Translated: CASSIPFGIDYGYTF.